This T cell receptor (beta chain) was documented in a study of T cells in Graves' hyperthyroidism and ophthalmopathy. TCR beta CDR3 regions were amplified from RNA. Researchers ran a first-round RT-PCR on the TCR CDR3 using the HTBI primer set. TCRdb re-derived calls from the multiplex PCR reads in MiXCR, one entry per CDR3 protein. The sample carries 450,000 to 600,000 distinct CDR3 sequences, about 20% recorded once. V was clipped by 2 bases and J by 5 bases; unmatched bases: 5. Per the germline V gene, CDR1 is SGHTA and CDR2 is FQGNSA. This CDR3 region has 15 residues. The sequenced material came from blood. The chain employs TRBV7-2 and TRBJ2-1; 8 positions match TRBD2. The TCR originated in a man in his forties or fifties with Graves' ophthalmopathy. This CDR3 is CASSLQAGGHNEQFF. As DNA, the CDR3 is TGTGCCAGCAGCTTACAGGCGGGGGGACACAATGAGCAGTTCTTC.